The clone carrying this T cell receptor (beta chain) was seen more than once but under ten times. Its specificity is not known. Using unique molecular identifiers, the investigators prepared the TCRbeta library. Each CDR3 protein gets one entry after TCRdb re-called the PCR reads with MiXCR. The profile shows about 300,000 distinct CDR3 sequences, just over 7.5% of them singletons. These data belong to a study of T-cell reconstitution after alpha-beta-depleted transplantation in children. Study-wide results and limits: Counts and diversity of T cells one year after transplant came mostly from newly produced T cells. Surviving recipient T cells and thymic progenitors produced the high day-60 TCRbeta diversity seen in some patients. Several hundred rapidly expanded clones from non-depleted graft cells reportedly supplied alpha-beta T cells about two months post-transplant.

This sequence originates from a female patient aged 2-9 years who had a stem cell transplant for Fanconi anemia, so the T cells may come from the graft donor. This sample comprised peripheral blood, obtained 360 days after TCRalphabeta/CD19-depleted stem cell transplant.

CDR3 in DNA: TGTGCCAGCAGTCGTTCGGTCAGGGAGGCCGTGTACTTC. The encoded protein is CASSRSVREAVYF. The chain joins TRBV6-5 to TRBJ2-7; a possible D gene is TRBD2 (6 bases). Deletions cut 5 bases from V and 12 bases from J, with 20 bases between. The germline V gene encodes CDR1 MNHEY and CDR2 SVGAGI. The CDR3 covers 13 residues.